This TCR beta chain was identified in a study of blood T cell repertoires in COVID-19. Whole-study context: Samples of COVID-19 (acute and convalescent) were obtained from the United States, Italy and Spain. Sources were T cells, B-cell-depleted T cells, or PBMCs; the material itself was cDNA or gDNA.

Per the original data handling: Nucleated cell counts were estimated from reference gene primer amplification. TCRdb's table, derived via immunoSEQ multiplex PCR, lists solely in-frame clones and lacks some. The V and J calls and clone size are taken from that table; D and trimming were inferred from the DNA. The sample lists fewer than 110,000 clones; almost 85% were seen once. The V segment lost 7 bases and the J segment 0 bases; nucleotides outside the gene matches: 3. The CDR3 length is 13 residues. From germline, CDR1 is SNHLY and CDR2 FYNNEI. Sequenced sample: peripheral blood. This TCR was sampled from a human donor in a cohort sampled during active COVID-19. This chain links TRBV2 with TRBJ2-7, with 7 bases identical to TRBD2. CDR3 sequence reads: CASTRDYSYEQYF. The CDR3 nucleotides read TGTGCCAGCACTCGGGACTACTCCTACGAGCAGTACTTC.